Listed here are 23 T cell receptor beta chains from one sample, sequenced in a study of blood T cell repertoires in COVID-19. Here immunoSEQ multiplex PCR was the method, and the copy in TCRdb shows in-frame clones only, minus some. The table shows under 140,000 clones, with 70% to 90% occurring only once. The sequencing input was peripheral blood. Every receptor here comes from a human donor in a cohort sampled during active COVID-19.

The V gene is TRBV5-4, the J gene TRBJ1-1; 12 nucleotides agree with TRBD1. The CDR3 consists of 14 residues. CDR1 is SGHNT, CDR2 YYREEE, per germline (reference sequence). With 4 bases clipped from V and 5 bases from J, the junction kept 3 bases outside the gene matches. The CDR3 reads CASSPGQGATEAFF. The CDR3 coding sequence is TGTGCCAGCAGCCCGGGACAGGGGGCGACTGAAGCTTTCTTT. Looking up the rest from reference TRBV5-4 and TRBJ1-1 gives the full variable domain: ETGVTQSPTHLIKTRGQQVTLRCSSQSGHNTVSWYQQALGQGPQFIFQYYREEENGRGNFPPRFSGLQFPNYSSELNVNALELDDSALYLCASSPGQGATEAFFGQGTRLTVV.

As for this clone: The junction departs from the called germline gene at one end, perhaps through a read error. The genes are TRBV7-7 and TRBJ1-1, with 7 bases matching TRBD1. The CDR3 covers 15 residues. CDR1 SSHAT and CDR2 FNYEAQ come from the germline V gene (reference sequence). The CDR3 sequence: CASSFPGTEASEAFF. The CDR3 bases are TGTGCTAGCAGCTTTCCCGGGACAGAAGCTTCTGAAGCTTTCTTT. The full variable domain, with the rest looked up from reference TRBV7-7 and TRBJ1-1, is GAGVSQSPRYKVTKRGQDVTLRCDPISSHATLYWYQQALGQGPEFLTYFNYEAQPDKSGLPSDRFSAERPEGSISTLTIQRTEQRDSAMYRCASSFPGTEASEAFFGQGTRLTVV.

This chain links TRBV5-6 with TRBJ2-5; TRBD1 agrees at 7 bases. This CDR3 contains 15 residues. Germline CDR1 SGHDT, CDR2 YYEEEE. With V trimmed by 1 base and J by 5 bases, 8 bases remained unmatched. The CDR3 DNA sequence: TGTGCCAGCAGCTTGCCCAGGGGGAATCGGGAGACCCAGTACTTC. Protein: CASSLPRGNRETQYF.

This chain uses TRBV7-3 with TRBJ1-6; 9 bases align to TRBD1. CDR3 length: 15 amino acids. The germline gives CDR1 SGHTA, CDR2 FQGTGA. V shed 5 bases and J 6 bases; nucleotides not matched to a gene: 5. CDR3 DNA sequence: TGTGCCAGCAGCATCACAGGGGGCTCTAATTCACCCCTCCACTTT. It translates to CASSITGGSNSPLHF.

Comment on this clone: No DNA is shown, since the ends of the CDR3 on it are uncertain; the CDR3 is the one TCRdb lists. The chain couples TRBV20-1 to TRBJ1-1; the table's TRBD1 call for D was not verified on the DNA. The CDR3 sequence runs 10 residues, both termini included. Germline V gene data show CDR1 as DFQATT and CDR2 as SNEGSKA (reference sequence). CDR3 residues: CSARFATGIF.

The chain joins TRBV7-8 to TRBJ2-4; 14 positions agree with TRBD2. After removal of 4 bases from V and 4 bases from J, the junction contained 9 bases not matched to a gene. Germline CDR1 reads SGHVS; CDR2 reads FQNEAQ. The CDR3 consists of 18 residues. CDR3 amino acids: CASSSETSGGAEKNIQYF. The DNA of the CDR3 is TGTGCCAGCAGCTCTGAGACTAGCGGGGGGGCCGAGAAAAACATTCAGTACTTC.

This clone appeared once. The genes are TRBV27 and TRBJ2-7; D might be TRBD1 (5 bases). CDR1 is MNHEY and CDR2 is SMNVEV in the germline V gene (reference sequence). The CDR3 extends over 14 amino acids. The V end was cut by 3 bases, the J end by 4 bases, with 13 bases between. The CDR3 is CASSFTSGLYEQYF. The CDR3 DNA reads as TGTGCCAGCAGTTTTACGTCAGGGTTGTACGAGCAGTACTTC.

In its sample, this clone was seen a few times. The rearrangement joins TRBV6-6 to TRBJ2-3; D is ambiguous. The V end was cut by 5 bases, the J end by 3 bases, with 18 bases between. Germline CDR1 and CDR2: MNHNY and SVGAGI (reference sequence). The length of the CDR3 is 16 residues. CDR3 sequence: CASSQAARSRTDTQYF. The CDR3 DNA is TGTGCCAGCAGTCAAGCAGCAAGGAGTCGAACAGATACGCAGTATTTT.

The chain combines TRBV9 with TRBJ1-2, with 7 bases matching TRBD1. V shed 0 bases and J 0 bases; nucleotides not matched to a gene: 2. The CDR3 consists of 15 residues. Per the germline V gene, CDR1 is SGDLS and CDR2 is YYNGEE. CDR3 sequence reads: CASSVAGTANYGYTF. CDR3 sequence (DNA): TGTGCCAGCAGCGTAGCAGGGACAGCTAACTATGGCTACACCTTC. The entire variable domain, with the rest obtained from reference TRBV9 and TRBJ1-2, is as follows: DSGVTQTPKHLITATGQRVTLRCSPRSGDLSVYWYQQSLDQGLQFLIQYYNGEERAKGNILERFSAQQFPDLHSELNLSSLELGDSALYFCASSVAGTANYGYTFGSGTRLTVV.

CDR3 bases: TGTGCCAGCAGCTCAACGGGGTGGGACAATGAGCAGTTCTTC. Residues: CASSSTGWDNEQFF. J is TRBJ2-1 and V is TRBV9, with D perhaps TRBD2 (5 bases). Per the germline V gene, CDR1 is SGDLS and CDR2 is YYNGEE. This CDR3 has 14 residues. V shed 4 bases and J shed 5 bases, with 13 bases lying between them.

V and J are TRBV21-1 and TRBJ1-2. TRBV21-1 is recorded as a pseudogene. The CDR3 extends over 18 amino acids. The CDR3 nucleotides are TGTGCCAGCAGCAAATATAGGCCAACCATCAGCGGTGAGTATGGCTACACCTTC. Amino acids: CASSKYRPTISGEYGYTF.

The rearrangement joins TRBV19 to TRBJ2-1, with a weak D call TRBD2 (6 bases). Between the trimmed V and J ends, which lost 5 bases and 5 bases, there was a span of 10 bases. Germline CDR1 and CDR2: LNHDA and SQIVND (reference sequence). The CDR3 has 13 residues. The CDR3 region has the DNA TGTGCCAGTAGTCTAGCGCGGAACAATGAGCAGTTCTTC. Translating it yields CASSLARNNEQFF.

The chain joins TRBV5-1 to TRBJ2-2, with 9 bases identical to TRBD2. The CDR3 consists of 15 residues. Germline V gene sequence: CDR1 SGHRS, CDR2 YFSETQ. V lost 4 bases to trimming and J lost 5 bases; unmatched junction nucleotides: 6. CDR3 nucleotide sequence: TGCGCCAGCAGCCCTCAGCGGGAGGTAACCGGGGAGCTGTTTTTT. Its translation: CASSPQREVTGELFF.

The J gene is TRBJ2-2, the V gene TRBV4-3, with D possibly being TRBD2 (7 bases). V was clipped by 0 bases and J by 7 bases, with 21 bases between them. The CDR3 runs 18 residues. The germline CDR1 and CDR2 sequences are LGHNA and YSLEER. CDR3 sequence reads: CASSQDVYASGRGGELFF. The DNA for the CDR3 is TGCGCCAGCAGCCAAGATGTTTATGCTAGCGGCAGGGGCGGGGAGCTGTTTTTT.

The gene calls are TRBV27 and TRBJ2-7, with 9 bases lining up with TRBD2. J gave up 5 bases and V 4 bases, and 18 bases lay outside the gene matches. CDR3 length equals 18 residues. CDR1 and CDR2 from the germline V gene are MNHEY and SMNVEV (reference sequence). The CDR3 sequence is CASSSPPSGGPRSHEQYF. In DNA, the CDR3 is TGTGCCAGCAGTTCCCCCCCCAGCGGGGGGCCCCGCTCGCACGAGCAGTACTTC.

The V gene is TRBV5-6, the J gene TRBJ1-4; tentative D call: TRBD1 (6 bases). V gave up 7 bases and J gave up 9 bases, with 16 bases separating them. Looked up from germline, CDR1 is SGHDT and CDR2 is YYEEEE. The length of the CDR3 is 13 residues. CDR3 nucleotide sequence: TGTGCCAGCGCGGCGGGGGCGCAAAAAAAACTGTTTTTT. As protein: CASAAGAQKKLFF.

V is TRBV28 and J is TRBJ2-7, with TRBD2 matching 8 bases. The length of the CDR3 is 15 residues. CDR1 MDHEN and CDR2 SYDVKM come from the germline V gene. The V gene end was trimmed by 7 bases and the J gene end by 1 base; junction bases not matched to a gene: 9. Here the CDR3 DNA reads TGTGCCAGCACCCCCCATAGCGGGGCTTCCTACGAGCAGTACTTC. It codes for CASTPHSGASYEQYF.

This clone was recorded once. The chain joins TRBV7-3 to TRBJ1-1; D not resolved. Germline loops: CDR1 SGHTA, CDR2 FQGTGA. This CDR3 is built from 13 residues. V lost 5 bases and J 3 bases, leaving 10 bases between the germline ends. The CDR3 is CASSIESDTEAFF. DNA for the CDR3: TGTGCCAGCAGCATTGAGTCGGACACTGAAGCTTTCTTT.

This chain uses TRBV29-1 with TRBJ2-1; 11 bases align to TRBD2. J was trimmed by 4 bases and V by 1 base; bases with no gene match: 9. This CDR3 region has 17 residues. Germline V CDR1 and CDR2: SQVTM, ANQGSEA. The CDR3 region is CSVEGGTSGTSYNEQFF. CDR3 nucleotides: TGCAGCGTTGAAGGGGGGACTAGCGGAACTAGTTACAATGAGCAGTTCTTC.

Points on this clone: In the same sample, other DNA sequences code for this CDR3. The chain has TRBV3-1 (or the pseudogene TRBV3-2) and TRBJ2-1; TRBD2 matches 11 bases. After removal of 4 bases from V and 4 bases from J, the junction contained 6 bases not matched to a gene. CDR3 length equals 16 residues. Germline V gene sequence: CDR1 LGHDT, CDR2 YNNKEL (reference sequence). CDR3 amino acids: CASSLLAGGPYNEQFF. The CDR3, as DNA: TGTGCCAGCAGCCTTTTAGCGGGGGGGCCGTACAATGAGCAGTTCTTC.

This clone is deemed medium-sized (0.01 to 0.1%). The chain employs TRBV20-1 and TRBJ1-5; the D gene is possibly TRBD1 (6 bases). V was clipped by 3 bases and J by 3 bases, with 9 bases between them. The V gene's germline CDR1 is DFQATT and CDR2 SNEGSKA (reference sequence). The CDR3 consists of 13 residues. The CDR3 loop is CSASDRPNQPQHF. The CDR3 coding sequence is TGCAGTGCTAGTGACAGGCCCAATCAGCCCCAGCATTTT.

The chain joins TRBV7-3 to TRBJ2-1; the D is unclear. The CDR3 spans 13 residues. The germline gives CDR1 SGHTA, CDR2 FQGTGA. V was pared by 0 bases and J by 8 bases, with 8 bases between. The CDR3 region is CASSLTPPDEQFF. CDR3 in DNA: TGTGCCAGCAGCTTAACCCCCCCGGATGAGCAGTTCTTC.

The chain employs TRBV4-3 and TRBJ2-7; D ambiguous. The length of the CDR3 is 14 residues. Trimming took off 2 bases at V and 6 bases at J, with 14 bases between the two ends. Germline CDR1 LGHNA, CDR2 YSLEER. CDR3 loop: CASSQLSEFGEQYF. The CDR3 region has the DNA TGCGCCAGCAGCCAACTATCGGAGTTCGGCGAGCAGTACTTC.